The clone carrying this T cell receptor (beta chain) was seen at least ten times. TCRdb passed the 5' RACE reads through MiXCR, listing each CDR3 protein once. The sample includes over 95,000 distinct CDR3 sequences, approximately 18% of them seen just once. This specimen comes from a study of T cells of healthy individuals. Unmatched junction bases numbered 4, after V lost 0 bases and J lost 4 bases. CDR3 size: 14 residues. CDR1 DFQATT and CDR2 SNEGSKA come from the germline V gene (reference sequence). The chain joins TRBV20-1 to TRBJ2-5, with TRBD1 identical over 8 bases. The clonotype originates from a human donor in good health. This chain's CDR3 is CSAREDRGLETQYF. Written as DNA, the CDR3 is TGCAGTGCTAGAGAAGACAGGGGCTTAGAGACCCAGTACTTC.